The 20 T cell receptor beta chains below all came from one sample that was sequenced in a study of PD-1 blockade in classical Hodgkin lymphoma. Stated time point: cycle 4 day 1 (C4D1), after around six weeks of nivolumab. Every single patient, without exception, relapsed after autologous stem cell transplantation, and brentuximab vedotin exposure varied. CD4+ T cells were purified from thawed PBMCs by negative selection. Only in-frame clones appear in the TCRdb table, and some are missing; sequencing was by immunoSEQ multiplex PCR. Of roughly 29,000 clones in the sample, around 79% are singletons; the top ten hold around 0.6%. The source material was CD4+ T cells from blood, sampled before the fourth cycle of nivolumab. These receptors originate from a human donor with classical Hodgkin lymphoma.

The CDR3 reads CASSLYRRQGPSGANVLTF. The CDR3 coding sequence is TGTGCCAGCAGCTTATATCGGAGACAGGGACCTTCCGGGGCCAACGTCCTGACTTTC. The chain couples TRBV11-2 to TRBJ2-6; 7 nucleotides agree with TRBD1. The trim removed 2 bases at V and 4 bases at J, leaving 14 bases unmatched. The CDR3 has 19 amino acids. Looked up from germline, CDR1 is SGHAT and CDR2 is FQNNGV.

The J gene is TRBJ2-1, the V gene TRBV10-3; TRBD2 matches at 7 bases. The germline CDR1 and CDR2 sequences are ENHRY and SYGVKD. Losses at the gene ends were 11 bases for V and 6 bases for J; bases not matched to a gene: 7. The CDR3 runs to 12 residues. This CDR3 reads CAARGSSNEQFF. The CDR3, as DNA: TGTGCCGCTCGCGGGAGTAGCAATGAGCAGTTCTTC.

This clone occurred once. This chain's CDR3 is CASSQVGATNEKLFF. In nucleotides, the CDR3 is TGCGCCAGCAGCCAAGTCGGGGCAACTAATGAAAAACTGTTTTTT. V is TRBV4-1 and J is TRBJ1-4, with unresolved D. Germline CDR1 reads MGHRA; CDR2 reads YSYEKL. Trimming removed 1 base from V and 0 bases from J, with 6 bases in between. This CDR3 has 15 amino acids.

The chain combines TRBV11-2 with TRBJ2-3; D remains ambiguous. CDR3 length: 12 amino acids. Germline values: CDR1 SGHAT, CDR2 FQNNGV. V lost 2 bases to trimming and J lost 4 bases, with 4 bases between them. In DNA form, the CDR3 reads TGTGCCAGCAGCTTAAGACCAGATACGCAGTATTTT. Protein sequence: CASSLRPDTQYF.

This chain uses TRBV5-1 with TRBJ1-1; tentatively, D is TRBD1 (5 bases). The CDR3 loop spans 13 amino acids. Germline V CDR1 and CDR2: SGHRS, YFSETQ. Trimming cost V 4 bases and J 2 bases, with 9 bases left between them. CDR3 in amino acids: CASSPGLNTEAFF. Here the CDR3 DNA reads TGCGCCAGCAGCCCGGGACTCAACACTGAAGCTTTCTTT.

The chain recombines TRBV7-8 with TRBJ1-1, with 7 positions matching TRBD1. The germline CDR1 and CDR2 sequences are SGHVS and FQNEAQ. J lost 1 base, V lost 4 bases, and 3 bases had no gene match. The CDR3 has 14 amino acids. CDR3 nucleotide sequence: TGTGCCAGCAGCTGGGGGACAGCGAACACTGAAGCTTTCTTT. This codes for CASSWGTANTEAFF.

J is TRBJ2-1 and V is TRBV10-3; D unclear. The CDR3 has 13 residues. Germline V gene sequence: CDR1 ENHRY, CDR2 SYGVKD. V dropped 1 base and J dropped 3 bases, with 4 bases sitting between them. CDR3 protein: CAISEFNYNEQFF. Here the CDR3 DNA reads TGTGCCATCAGTGAGTTCAACTACAATGAGCAGTTCTTC.

The V gene is TRBV2, the J gene TRBJ2-7; D gene ambiguous. V lost 1 base, J lost 5 bases, and 3 bases lay in between. The germline V gene has CDR1 SNHLY and CDR2 FYNNEI. The CDR3 contains 11 residues. CDR3 residues: CASSEVDEQYF. For the CDR3, the DNA is TGTGCCAGCAGTGAAGTGGACGAGCAGTACTTC.

The chain recombines TRBV5-4 with TRBJ2-2; 14 positions agree with TRBD2. The CDR3 contains 16 residues. Trimming took 4 bases from V and 6 from J; bases not matched to a gene: 5. Germline CDR1 reads SGHNT; CDR2 reads YYREEE (reference sequence). As DNA, the CDR3 is TGTGCCAGCAGCCAGACTAGCGGGAGGGCCCCCGGGGAGCTGTTTTTT. It yields the protein CASSQTSGRAPGELFF. Combining the CDR3 with reference TRBV5-4 and TRBJ2-2 gives the whole variable domain ETGVTQSPTHLIKTRGQQVTLRCSSQSGHNTVSWYQQALGQGPQFIFQYYREEENGRGNFPPRFSGLQFPNYSSELNVNALELDDSALYLCASSQTSGRAPGELFFGEGSRLTVL.

The CDR3 spells CASSVTRDRAYGYTF. The CDR3 DNA sequence: TGTGCCAGCAGTGTGACCCGGGACAGGGCCTATGGCTACACCTTC. This chain joins TRBV27 and TRBJ1-2, with TRBD1 identical over 9 bases. CDR3 length equals 15 residues. With V trimmed by 5 bases and J by 4 bases, 8 bases remained unmatched. CDR1 is MNHEY, CDR2 SMNVEV, per germline (reference sequence).

This clone appeared once. The genes are TRBV7-9 and TRBJ1-2; tentatively, D is TRBD1 (6 bases). The CDR3 contains 15 residues. V lost 2 bases, J lost 1 base, and 11 bases lay in between. CDR1 is SEHNR, CDR2 FQNEAQ, per germline (reference sequence). The CDR3 protein is CASSLTEGGNYGYTF. In nucleotides, the CDR3 is TGTGCCAGCAGCTTAACGGAGGGGGGTAACTATGGCTACACCTTC. The whole variable domain, filled in from reference TRBV7-9 and TRBJ1-2, reads DTGVSQNPRHKITKRGQNVTFRCDPISEHNRLYWYRQTLGQGPEFLTYFQNEAQLEKSRLLSDRFSAERPKGSFSTLEIQRTEQGDSAMYLCASSLTEGGNYGYTFGSGTRLTVV.

The V and J genes are TRBV6-6 and TRBJ2-3; TRBD1 might be the D (5 bases). Germline CDR1 is MNHNY and CDR2 is SVGAGI (reference sequence). The CDR3 spans 15 residues. The ends were cut back, 6 bases at V and 0 bases at J, with 13 bases in the middle. The CDR3 reads CASSLRATSTDTQYF. The CDR3 DNA is TGTGCCAGCAGCCTCAGGGCGACTAGCACAGATACGCAGTATTTT.

V usage is TRBV9 and J usage is TRBJ2-3; 7 bases are a match to TRBD1. The V and J ends lost 2 bases and 2 bases, in that order; junction bases with no gene match: 5. Germline-derived CDR1 and CDR2 are SGDLS and YYNGEE. The CDR3 runs 15 residues. CDR3 region: CASSVRGLPTDTQYF. Written as DNA, the CDR3 is TGTGCCAGCAGCGTTAGGGGGCTCCCCACAGATACGCAGTATTTT.

This clone was recorded a few times. This chain uses TRBV6-6 with TRBJ1-2; D unresolved. Germline-derived CDR1 and CDR2 are MNHNY and SVGAGI (reference sequence). This CDR3 has 13 residues. Trimming took 2 bases from V and 14 from J, leaving 18 bases between them. CDR3 sequence reads: CASSYQSPGHTTF. For the CDR3, the DNA is TGTGCCAGCAGTTACCAATCCCCGGGCCATACGACCTTC.

This chain links TRBV5-1 with TRBJ2-7; 9 bases align to TRBD1. CDR3 length equals 14 residues. Germline assignment: CDR1 SGHRS and CDR2 YFSETQ. V was clipped by 2 bases and J by 5 bases; unmatched bases: 5. Written as DNA, the CDR3 is TGCGCCAGCAGCTTTTGGGACAGGGTCGACGAGCAGTACTTC. It translates to CASSFWDRVDEQYF.

This clone was recorded a few times. The chain uses TRBV7-2 and TRBJ1-1; D is perhaps TRBD1 (6 bases). This CDR3 region has 14 residues. The germline V and J ends were trimmed by 1 base and 1 base, with 7 bases remaining between them. Per germline, CDR1 SGHTA and CDR2 FQGNSA. The CDR3 protein is CASSLEGGNTEAFF. The CDR3 DNA reads as TGTGCCAGCAGCTTAGAGGGGGGGAACACTGAAGCTTTCTTT.

In its sample, this clone was seen a few times. The J gene is TRBJ1-1, the V gene TRBV28; D might be TRBD1 (6 bases). Trimming shortened V by 5 bases and J by 11 bases, and 18 bases separated the two germline ends. CDR3 size: 13 residues. Looked up from germline, CDR1 is MDHEN and CDR2 is SYDVKM. CDR3 DNA: TGTGCCAGCAGTACAGGGAGTTTGGGTCAGGCTTTCTTT. Translated, it gives CASSTGSLGQAFF.

The rearrangement joins TRBV28 to TRBJ1-3, with 7 bases fitting TRBD1. Germline CDR1 MDHEN, CDR2 SYDVKM. CDR3 size: 12 residues. In DNA, the CDR3 is TGTGGAACAGGGGACCTTGGAAACACCATATATTTT. Encoded protein: CGTGDLGNTIYF.

J is TRBJ1-6 and V is TRBV27; the D gene is possibly TRBD1 (5 bases). V gave up 6 bases and J gave up 5 bases, with 20 bases separating them. The CDR3 covers 17 residues. Looked up from germline, CDR1 is MNHEY and CDR2 is SMNVEV (reference sequence). The CDR3 nucleotides are TGTGCCAGCAGCCCTGGAGGGGCCGAGGGGAATAATTCACCCCTCCACTTT. Its protein is CASSPGGAEGNNSPLHF.

This clone has only a few counts. The rearrangement joins TRBV19 to TRBJ1-4; D unclear. The CDR3 length is 16 residues. Germline-derived CDR1 and CDR2 are LNHDA and SQIVND (reference sequence). The V end was cut by 3 bases, the J end by 0 bases, with 11 bases between. CDR3 DNA: TGTGCCAGTAGTATTATGAGGGATTCAACTAATGAAAAACTGTTTTTT. Translated: CASSIMRDSTNEKLFF.